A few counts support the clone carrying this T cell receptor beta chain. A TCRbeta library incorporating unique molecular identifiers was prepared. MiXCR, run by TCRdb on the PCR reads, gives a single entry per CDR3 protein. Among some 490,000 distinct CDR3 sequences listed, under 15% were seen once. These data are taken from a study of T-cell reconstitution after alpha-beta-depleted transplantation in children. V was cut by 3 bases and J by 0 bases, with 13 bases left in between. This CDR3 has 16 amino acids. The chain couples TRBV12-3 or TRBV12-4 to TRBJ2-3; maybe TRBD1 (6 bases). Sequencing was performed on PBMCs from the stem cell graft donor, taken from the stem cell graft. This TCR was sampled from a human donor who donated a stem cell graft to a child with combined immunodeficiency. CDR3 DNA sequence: TGTGCCAGCAGTTTCTGGACAGAGATTAGCACAGATACGCAGTATTTT. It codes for CASSFWTEISTDTQYF.